This TCR beta chain is from a study of tumor-infiltrating lymphocytes in primary liver carcinoma. Scientists recovered RNA and DNA together from around 20-30 mg of unsorted bulk tissue. This clonotype was found many times. Looked up from germline, CDR1 is SGHNT and CDR2 is YYREEE (reference sequence). Trimming removed 10 bases from V and 5 bases from J; junction bases left unmatched: 19. This CDR3 has 16 residues. The input was 450 to 500 ng total RNA; TCR beta cDNA was made from it with a constant-region primer. Employing slightly modified ARM-PCR, three nested multiplex PCR rounds were run, and these gave rise to the TCR beta libraries. Forward primers for TRBV1-TRBV30 and a C-beta reverse primer served the first two PCR rounds, at approximately 10 cycles each. TCRdb ran MiXCR on the multiplex PCR reads and lists one entry per CDR3 protein. Here the sample spans 65,000 to 90,000 distinct CDR3 sequences, around 70% being singletons.

Specimen: liver tumor tissue from sampling region 1. Sample subset: tumor region T1, superior pole. V is TRBV5-4 and J is TRBJ2-5; 8 bases match TRBD1. The TCR originated in a man aged 40-50 years with primary liver carcinoma and hepatitis B virus infection. The CDR3: CAASSPPGQGAETQYF. The CDR3 DNA is TGTGCCGCCTCCTCCCCTCCCGGGCAGGGGGCTGAGACCCAGTACTTC.